Here is one TCR beta chain with its context. This could be a read error, since a much larger clone is one nucleotide away. The entry originates in a study of T cells in Graves' hyperthyroidism and ophthalmopathy. V shed 10 bases and J 1 base; nucleotides not matched to a gene: 10. CDR1 SNHLY and CDR2 FYNNEI come from the germline V gene. CDR3 length: 15 residues. RNA transcripts were the template for amplifying TCR beta CDR3 regions. During a first-round RT-PCR of the TCR CDR3, the HTBI primer set was used. TCRdb re-called the multiplex PCR reads through MiXCR, storing one row per CDR3 protein. The repertoire consists of over 500,000 distinct CDR3 sequences, with roughly a sixth occurring once and the leading ten covering around 17%. PBMCs stemmed from about 9.5 ml fresh peripheral blood.

V usage is TRBV2 and J usage is TRBJ2-5; TRBD1 matches at 9 bases. The TCR sequence derives from a woman between 18 and 30 years old with Graves' ophthalmopathy. The sequencing input was blood. This CDR3 is CANNGGTGRQETQYF. As DNA, the CDR3 is TGTGCCAACAACGGGGGGACAGGGCGCCAAGAGACCCAGTACTTC.